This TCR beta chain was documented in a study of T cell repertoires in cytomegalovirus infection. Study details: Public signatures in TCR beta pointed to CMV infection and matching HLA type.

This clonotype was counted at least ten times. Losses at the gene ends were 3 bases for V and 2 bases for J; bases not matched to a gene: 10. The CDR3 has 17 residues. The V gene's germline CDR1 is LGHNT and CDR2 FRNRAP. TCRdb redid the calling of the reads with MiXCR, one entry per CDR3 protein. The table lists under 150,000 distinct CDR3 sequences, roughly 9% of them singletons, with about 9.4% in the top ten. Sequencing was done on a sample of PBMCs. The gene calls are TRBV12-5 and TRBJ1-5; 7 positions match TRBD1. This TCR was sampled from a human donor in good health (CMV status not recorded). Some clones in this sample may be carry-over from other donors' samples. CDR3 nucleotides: TGTGCTAGTGGTTTCGACTCTGACAGGGTCGGCAATCAGCCCCAGCATTTT. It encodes CASGFDSDRVGNQPQHF.